This T cell receptor (beta chain) was sequenced for a study of blood T cell repertoires in COVID-19. Study as a whole: T cells, B-cell-depleted T cells, or PBMCs supplied cDNA or gDNA.

Assay: immunoSEQ multiplex PCR; the TCRdb copy retains only in-frame clones and omits some. The data show around 300,000 clones, 70% to 90% seen once. From germline, CDR1 is MNHEY and CDR2 SVGAGI. Trimming removed 2 bases at V and 0 bases at J, with 10 bases between. This CDR3 contains 15 residues. This chain links TRBV6-5 with TRBJ1-1; D not resolved. Material: peripheral blood. This sequence originates from a man aged 18 to 35 with active or convalescent COVID-19. CDR3 DNA: TGTGCCAGCAGTTACCTGACTAATATGAACACTGAAGCTTTCTTT. Translated, it gives CASSYLTNMNTEAFF.